What follows describes a single TCR beta chain. Its specificity is not known. Other DNA sequences within the sample encode an identical CDR3. Sorted subsets were amplified in replicate PCRs using approximately 200 ng DNA, approximately 30,000 T cell genomes. Here immunoSEQ multiplex PCR was the method, and the copy in TCRdb shows in-frame clones only, minus some. The data contain under 1,100,000 clones, around 78% of them seen just once; the ten biggest clones take up 0.6% to 0.7%. These data come from a study of shared clonotypes between healthy human individuals. At the level of the study: A donor's plate count was three for CD4 naive and three for CD4 memory; CD8 naive had two and CD8 memory one.

Points from the study as a whole: The authors expected sequencing depth to affect clonotype sharing among donors. The rarefaction results pointed to incomplete sorted-subset sequencing despite large depth.

This TCR derives from a man aged 18 to 29 in good health. Some clones in this sample may be carry-over from other donors' samples. Sample: memory CD4+ T cells from PBMCs. Noted subset: CD45RA-negative fraction.

The CDR3 DNA reads as TGCGCCAGCAGCTTGGTAGAGCGGGGAGCCTACGAGCAGTACTTC. It is translated as CASSLVERGAYEQYF. This chain links TRBV5-1 with TRBJ2-7, with TRBD2 identical over 7 bases. The CDR3 contains 15 residues. V dropped 0 bases and J dropped 2; count of bases not matched to a gene: 5. CDR1 and CDR2 from the germline V gene are SGHRS and YFSETQ.